One and the same sample provided the 24 T cell receptor beta chains below, sequenced in a study of T cells in women clearing cervical HPV infection. Generated by immunoSEQ multiplex PCR, the TCRdb table keeps only in-frame clones and is missing some. The sample table includes around 35,000 clones. Material: blood buffy coat. The receptors shown here come from a woman between 18 and 69 years old with a cervical HPV16 infection that either progressed to CIN3+ or cleared (not recorded which).

Considering frequency, this clone is medium-sized. The CDR3 end is not reached by the read, which stops 3 residues before it; the germline J gene fills it in. J is TRBJ2-3 and V is TRBV19, with 8 nucleotides matching TRBD1. Per germline, CDR1 LNHDA and CDR2 SQIVND (reference sequence). The CDR3 loop spans 13 amino acids. The V segment lost 8 bases and the J segment 1 base; nucleotides outside the gene matches: 2. CDR3 residues: CASGQGRTDTQYF. The covered CDR3 bases are TGTGCCAGTGGACAGGGACGCACAGATACG.

To note about this clone: The read halts 3 residues ahead of the CDR3 end, with the missing end drawn from the germline J gene. This chain connects TRBV7-6 to TRBJ2-3; tentatively, D is TRBD1 (6 bases). Germline lookup yields CDR1 SGHVS and CDR2 FNYEAQ. CDR3 length equals 15 residues. The CDR3 loop reads CASSLEAGVDQPQYF. The CDR3 DNA, read in part, is TGTGCCAGCAGCTTAGAGGCAGGGGTCGATCAGCCG.

Of note for this clone: Sequencing ends 3 residues short of the CDR3 end; the germline J gene provides the rest. This chain joins TRBV7-9 and TRBJ2-5, with no clear D. V dropped 0 bases and J dropped 5 bases, with 7 bases sitting between them. The CDR3 has 13 amino acids. Germline V lookup: CDR1 SEHNR, CDR2 FQNEAQ (reference sequence). The CDR3 reads CASSLAQEETQYF. The CDR3 bases that were read are TGTGCCAGCAGCTTAGCCCAGGAGGAGACC.

With respect to this clone: Read data end 3 residues before the CDR3 end; the end is taken from the germline J gene. The rearrangement uses TRBV4-2 and TRBJ1-4; maybe TRBD1 (6 bases). The CDR3 spans 20 residues. Germline V gene lookup returns CDR1 LGHNA and CDR2 YNFKEQ. CDR3 bases read: TGTGCCAGCAGCCGACAGGCGGGGGCGCGCGGCTTCTCTGGGGCCAACGTA. This encodes CASSRQAGARGFSGANV. The whole CDR3 protein is CASSRQAGARGFSGANVLFF.

Turning to this clone: The CDR3 is cut off 3 residues early in the read; its end comes from the germline J gene. V and J are TRBV12-3 or TRBV12-4 and TRBJ2-1; TRBD1 matches 8 bases. V shed 6 bases, J shed 0 bases, and the junction held 10 bases outside the gene matches. The CDR3 spans 17 residues. The covered CDR3 bases are TGTGCCAGCAGCTCGGTCAGGGACAGGAGCTCCTACAATGAG. Its translation is CASSSVRDRSSYNE. The whole CDR3 protein is CASSSVRDRSSYNEQFF.

Concerning this clone: Read sequence stops 3 residues before the CDR3 end, and the germline J gene provides the missing end. The chain carries TRBV5-8 and TRBJ2-7; D is ambiguous. CDR1 is SGHTS, CDR2 YDEGEE, per germline. This CDR3 spans 13 amino acids. The V end lost 1 base, the J end lost 3 bases, and 8 bases lay between the germline ends. This chain's CDR3 is CASSLNSIYEQYF. The DNA read from the CDR3 is TGTGCCAGCAGCTTGAACAGTATCTACGAG.

Regarding this clone: Germline and junction disagree at one end, which may indicate a read error. The read ends 3 residues shy of where the CDR3 ends; the end is completed using the germline J gene. Other DNA sequences within the sample encode an identical CDR3. The chain is built from TRBV18 and TRBJ1-3; 9 positions match TRBD1. The CDR3 length is 16 residues. Germline assignment: CDR1 KGHSH and CDR2 LQKENI. Partial CDR3 DNA: TGTGCCAGCTCAGCCCCGGGACAGGGATCTGGAAACACA. Its protein product is CASSAPGQGSGNT. The whole CDR3 is CASSAPGQGSGNTIYF.

With respect to this clone: From the germline J gene comes the end of the CDR3, since the read stops 3 residues before it. This chain joins TRBV20-1 and TRBJ1-2, with D possibly matching TRBD1 (6 bases). The CDR3 loop spans 14 amino acids. With 5 bases removed from V and 7 bases from J, the gap between germline ends came to 20 bases. The germline gives CDR1 DFQATT, CDR2 SNEGSKA (reference sequence). Partial CDR3 DNA: TGCAGTGCTCCATCCCGCGGGACAAAGGGTGGC. This encodes CSAPSRGTKGG. The entire CDR3 protein reads CSAPSRGTKGGYTF.

Points on this clone: From the germline J gene comes the end of the CDR3, since the read stops 3 residues before it. The chain couples TRBV18 to TRBJ1-6; maybe TRBD1 (6 bases). This CDR3 is built from 14 residues. CDR1 KGHSH and CDR2 LQKENI come from the germline V gene. V was trimmed by 3 bases and J by 7 bases, leaving 10 bases between them. CDR3 region: CASSPTGMNSPLHF. The CDR3 bases that were read are TGTGCCAGCTCACCTACAGGGATGAATTCACCC.

For this clone: The CDR3 end lies 3 residues beyond the end of the read and is filled in from the germline J gene. The gene calls are TRBV20-1 and TRBJ1-2; TRBD1 aligns across 7 bases. The CDR3 spans 14 residues. Trimming removed 3 bases from V and 6 bases from J; junction bases left unmatched: 10. The V gene's germline CDR1 is DFQATT and CDR2 SNEGSKA (reference sequence). The CDR3 DNA, read in part, is TGCAGTGCTAGTAGACAGGGCCTACCTGATGGC. Its translation: CSASRQGLPDG. From start to end, the CDR3 is CSASRQGLPDGYTF.

A word on this clone: The read ends 3 residues early relative to the CDR3; the germline J gene fills the gap. The J gene is TRBJ2-1, the V gene TRBV12-3 or TRBV12-4, with 9 positions matching TRBD2. This CDR3 is 15 amino acids long. V shed 7 bases and J 4 bases; nucleotides not matched to a gene: 8. The CDR3 DNA, read in part, is TGTGCCAGCACCGCGGGAGGGGGCCGGTACAATGAG. It encodes CASTAGGGRYNE. The full-length CDR3 reads as CASTAGGGRYNEQFF.

The CDR3 sequence: CASSPGLVVATEQYF. Incomplete CDR3 DNA: TGTGCCAGTAGTCCCGGACTAGTCGTAGCTACCGAG. This chain joins TRBV19 and TRBJ2-7; TRBD2 matches 7 bases. The read is 3 residues too short to cover the CDR3 end, so that end is filled in from the germline J gene. This CDR3 spans 15 amino acids. After removal of 5 bases from V and 6 bases from J, the junction contained 13 bases not matched to a gene. From germline, CDR1 is LNHDA and CDR2 SQIVND (reference sequence).

Turning to this clone: The read falls 3 residues short of the CDR3 end, and the missing part is taken from the germline J gene. V usage is TRBV5-1 and J usage is TRBJ2-5; D might be TRBD2 (7 bases). Trimming left V 4 bases short and J 1 base short, with 11 bases between. In germline, CDR1 is SGHRS, CDR2 YFSETQ. CDR3 length: 14 residues. The CDR3 bases that were read are TGCGCCAGCAGCGAGGGGGGGACCCAAGAGACC. Protein product: CASSEGGTQET. The complete CDR3 reads CASSEGGTQETQYF.

With respect to this clone: Sequencing ends 3 residues short of the CDR3 end; the germline J gene provides the rest. The chain has TRBV19 and TRBJ2-2, with a weak D call TRBD2 (6 bases). Germline lookup yields CDR1 LNHDA and CDR2 SQIVND (reference sequence). The CDR3 covers 15 residues. The germline V and J ends were trimmed by 6 bases and 8 bases, with 19 bases remaining between them. This chain's CDR3 is CASRPRTTLGGELFF. CDR3 DNA (partial): TGTGCCAGTAGACCGAGGACTACCCTCGGAGGGGAG.

Points on this clone: The observed sequence ends 3 residues before the CDR3 terminus, with the missing tail filled in from the germline J gene. The rearrangement joins TRBV20-1 to TRBJ2-3; no firm D call. V was trimmed by 3 bases and J by 1 base, leaving 11 bases between them. The CDR3 length is 14 residues. CDR1 is DFQATT and CDR2 is SNEGSKA in the germline V gene (reference sequence). The sequenced part of the CDR3 DNA is TGCAGTGCTAGTGAGGTCCGGGGCACAGATACG. Its translation: CSASEVRGTDT. The whole CDR3 protein is CSASEVRGTDTQYF.

In regard to this clone: The read ends 3 residues before the CDR3 terminus; that terminus is restored from the germline J gene. The chain joins TRBV11-2 to TRBJ2-3; TRBD2 aligns across 8 bases. The V gene's germline CDR1 is SGHAT and CDR2 FQNNGV. V shed 2 bases and J 5 bases; nucleotides not matched to a gene: 6. CDR3 length: 15 residues. The CDR3 bases that were read are TGTGCCAGCAGCTTATCGGGGGGGGATGGAGATACG. Protein: CASSLSGGDGDT. The entire CDR3 protein is CASSLSGGDGDTQYF.

Regarding this clone: The read finishes 3 residues shy of the CDR3 end, and the germline J gene is used to complete it. The J gene is TRBJ2-7, the V gene TRBV30; D remains ambiguous. The CDR3 extends over 13 amino acids. Germline V gene lookup returns CDR1 GTSNPN and CDR2 SVGIG (reference sequence). Trimming pared 2 bases from V and 0 bases from J, leaving 8 bases between. The CDR3 sequence is CAWSPGVSYEQYF. Partial CDR3 DNA: TGTGCCTGGAGTCCAGGTGTCTCCTACGAG.

With regard to this clone: The read comes to an end 3 residues before the CDR3 does, leaving the germline J gene to fill in the end. The chain carries TRBV20-1 and TRBJ2-3; 8 positions match TRBD2. Germline values: CDR1 DFQATT, CDR2 SNEGSKA (reference sequence). Losses at the gene ends were 0 bases for V and 6 bases for J; bases not matched to a gene: 14. The CDR3 totals 17 residues. The CDR3 sequence: CSARDPSAGGGTDTQYF. The DNA read from the CDR3 is TGCAGTGCTAGAGATCCGAGCGCGGGGGGCGGTACGGATACG.

In the case of this clone: Read coverage stops 3 residues before the CDR3 terminus; the germline J gene supplies the remainder. The chain is built from TRBV7-9 and TRBJ2-3; TRBD1 agrees at 10 bases. The germline gives CDR1 SEHNR, CDR2 FQNEAQ (reference sequence). The CDR3 spans 14 residues. CDR3 residues: CASSSTGGAETQYF. The DNA read from the CDR3 is TGTGCCAGCAGTTCGACAGGGGGCGCCGAGACG.

Note on this clone: One end of the junction fails to match germline, which may point to a read error. The read terminates 3 residues before the CDR3 end, so the remaining end is supplied by the germline J gene. The chain uses TRBV5-6 and TRBJ1-2; 7 bases match TRBD1. This CDR3 has 14 residues. Germline CDR1 SGHDT, CDR2 YYEEEE. CDR3 amino acids: CASSLDRPIYGYTF. Incomplete CDR3 DNA: TGTGCCAGCAGTTTGGACAGGCCGATCTATGGC.

In regard to this clone: The read terminates 3 residues before the CDR3 end, so the remaining end is supplied by the germline J gene. V usage is TRBV2 and J usage is TRBJ2-2, with D maybe TRBD2 (6 bases). The V gene's germline CDR1 is SNHLY and CDR2 FYNNEI. The CDR3 has 14 residues. V was clipped by 7 bases and J by 3 bases, with 12 bases between them. The CDR3 DNA, read in part, is TGTGCCAGCAAGGTTGGGACTGACACCGGGGAG. Amino acids: CASKVGTDTGE. The entire CDR3 is CASKVGTDTGELFF.

Regarding this clone: The read comes to an end 3 residues before the CDR3 does, leaving the germline J gene to fill in the end. The chain has TRBV28 and TRBJ2-7; no clear D. Germline values: CDR1 MDHEN, CDR2 SYDVKM. V was pared by 4 bases and J by 2 bases, with 9 bases between. The CDR3 sequence is 13 residues long. CDR3 sequence: CASSSLTPYEQYF. The covered CDR3 bases are TGTGCCAGCAGTTCGTTGACACCCTACGAG.

Worth noting for this clone: The read terminates 3 residues ahead of where the CDR3 ends, so the germline J gene completes it. The chain joins TRBV2 to TRBJ2-2, with 8 bases that match TRBD1. This CDR3 contains 14 residues. Per germline, CDR1 SNHLY and CDR2 FYNNEI. The CDR3 bases that were read are TGTGCCAGCGTGGAGGCAGGGGGCCGGGAAAAG. The encoded protein is CASVEAGGREK. The complete CDR3 sequence is CASVEAGGREKLFF.

Details on this clone: The CDR3 end falls 3 residues outside the read, so it is completed with the germline J gene. V gene TRBV28 combines with J gene TRBJ2-7; 9 nucleotides line up with TRBD1. The CDR3 contains 15 residues. CDR1 and CDR2 (germline): MDHEN, SYDVKM. V was clipped by 7 bases and J by 1 base; unmatched bases: 8. CDR3: CASNTPGQGSYEQYF. The sequenced CDR3 bases are TGTGCCAGCAACACACCGGGACAGGGATCCTACGAG.